The clone carrying this TCR beta chain was detected many times. What it binds is not known. Unique molecular identifiers were affixed to single, distinct cDNA molecules. TCRdb processed the 5' RACE reads anew with MiXCR; each CDR3 protein has one entry. The sample carries fewer than 60,000 distinct CDR3 sequences, around 10% recorded once. This record belongs to a study of early T cells in non-severe SARS-CoV-2 infection. Broader study findings: CD4 and private specificities were missed by VDJdb matching, which favored anti-spike CD8 responses.

Between the trimmed V and J ends, which lost 1 base and 0 bases, there was a span of 9 bases. CDR3 length equals 14 residues. Germline values: CDR1 DFQATT, CDR2 SNEGSKA (reference sequence). Input material: whole blood. The chain combines TRBV20-1 with TRBJ1-2, with no clear D. The TCR sequence derives from an adult who was a healthcare worker with PCR-confirmed SARS-CoV-2 infection or an uninfected control (not recorded which). The CDR3 region is CSARAVIANYGYTF. CDR3 nucleotides: TGCAGTGCTAGAGCCGTAATAGCTAACTATGGCTACACCTTC.